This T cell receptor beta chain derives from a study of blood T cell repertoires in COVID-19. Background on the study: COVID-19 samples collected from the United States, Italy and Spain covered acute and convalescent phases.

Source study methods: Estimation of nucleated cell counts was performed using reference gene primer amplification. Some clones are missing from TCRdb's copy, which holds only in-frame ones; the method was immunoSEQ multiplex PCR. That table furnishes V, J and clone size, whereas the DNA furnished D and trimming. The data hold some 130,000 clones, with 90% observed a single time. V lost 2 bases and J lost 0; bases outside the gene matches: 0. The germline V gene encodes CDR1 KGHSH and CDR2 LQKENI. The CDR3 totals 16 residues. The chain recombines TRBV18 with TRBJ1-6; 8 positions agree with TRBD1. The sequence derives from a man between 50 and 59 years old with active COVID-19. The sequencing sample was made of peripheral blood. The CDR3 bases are TGTGCCAGCTCACCAGACAGGGGCTCCTATAATTCACCCCTCCACTTT. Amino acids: CASSPDRGSYNSPLHF.